A selection of T cell receptor beta chains follows, all from one sample in a study of cytomegalovirus exposure and HLA in healthy donors. The data were produced by immunoSEQ multiplex PCR, yet TCRdb's version contains in-frame clones alone and is incomplete. The repertoire holds under 200,000 clones, over 60% seen once, with approximately 1.5% in the top ten. The sequencing input was PBMCs. The origin of the receptors is a girl between 10 and 17 years old in good health and CMV-seronegative. Each CDR3 is given with its conserved first and last residue. A D gene is named only where the DNA matches it firmly. The listing skips clone size in some rows; elsewhere it reads once, few, many or a size class.

-	TRBV5-1	TRBJ2-7	TRBD1	CASSSTPSTGTYEQYF	TGCGCCAGCAGCTCGACCCCCTCGACAGGGACCTACGAGCAGTACTTC
-	TRBV5-4	TRBJ2-1	-	CASSRGGGGGYIYNEQFF	TGTGCCAGCAGCCGCGGAGGGGGCGGGGGGTATATCTACAATGAGCAGTTCTTC
-	TRBV6-5	TRBJ1-2	-	CASSGSGFWGYTF	TGTGCCAGCAGCGGCAGCGGTTTCTGGGGCTACACCTTC
-	TRBV11-2	TRBJ1-1	-	CASSWAGGVNTEAFF	TGTGCCAGCAGCTGGGCGGGGGGGGTGAACACTGAAGCTTTCTTT
-	TRBV18	TRBJ2-1	TRBD1	CASSFPTGGQHNEQFF	TGTGCCAGCTCATTTCCCACAGGGGGCCAACACAATGAGCAGTTCTTC
-	TRBV30	TRBJ1-4	-	CAHNWGGEKLFF	TGTGCCCATAACTGGGGAGGTGAAAAACTGTTTTTT
-	TRBV5-1	TRBJ2-5	-	CASRAGYRDETQYF	TGCGCCAGCAGGGCTGGATACAGGGACGAGACCCAGTACTTC
few	TRBV6-6	TRBJ1-5	-	CASSSAEKPQHF	TGTGCCAGCAGCTCCGCGGAAAAACCCCAGCATTTT
once	TRBV19	TRBJ1-2	TRBD1	CASNPGGAYGYTF	TGTGCCAGTAATCCAGGGGGCGCCTATGGCTACACCTTC
few	TRBV27	TRBJ1-6	TRBD1	CASSPDRGASPLHF	TGTGCCAGCAGTCCCGACAGGGGGGCTTCACCCCTCCACTTT
-	TRBV6-1	TRBJ1-2	-	CASSEDRVVLNYGYTF	TGTGCCAGCAGTGAAGACCGCGTGGTCCTGAACTATGGCTACACCTTC
-	TRBV2	TRBJ2-7	-	CASSREAYEQYF	TGTGCCAGCAGTCGGGAAGCATACGAGCAGTACTTC
-	TRBV12-5	TRBJ1-4	-	CASASGTPATNEKLFF	TGTGCTAGTGCCAGCGGGACTCCTGCAACTAATGAAAAACTGTTTTTT
-	TRBV19	TRBJ1-5	TRBD1	CASSRFRDRGPSLNQPQHF	TGTGCCAGTAGCCGATTCCGGGACAGGGGGCCCAGTTTAAATCAGCCCCAGCATTTT
few	TRBV5-4	TRBJ1-1	-	CASSFREGNTEAFF	TGTGCCAGCAGCTTCAGGGAGGGGAACACTGAAGCTTTCTTT
-	TRBV9	TRBJ2-3	TRBD2	CASSVGSGGTDTQYF	TGTGCCAGCAGCGTTGGTAGCGGGGGCACAGATACGCAGTATTTT
few	TRBV29-1	TRBJ2-7	-	CSAQWRGRHEQYF	TGCAGCGCCCAATGGCGGGGGCGGCACGAGCAGTACTTC
-	TRBV6-9	TRBJ1-5	-	CASSYGGRNQPQHF	TGTGCCAGCAGTTATGGGGGGAGGAATCAGCCCCAGCATTTT
once	TRBV7-9	TRBJ1-1	-	CASSLGTGRGTEAFF	TGTGCCAGCAGCTTAGGTACGGGCCGGGGAACTGAAGCTTTCTTT
-	TRBV21-1	TRBJ1-1	-	CASSRAGDKRETEAFF	TGTGCCAGCAGCAGGGCAGGGGATAAGAGGGAGACTGAAGCTTTCTTT
-	TRBV10-3	TRBJ1-4	-	CAISESEGVEKLFF	TGTGCCATCAGTGAGTCGGAAGGGGTTGAAAAACTGTTTTTT
-	TRBV27	TRBJ1-6	-	CASSATVGDSPLHF	TGTGCCAGCAGTGCTACAGTGGGTGATTCACCCCTCCACTTT
-	TRBV7-8	TRBJ2-1	-	CASSLEGARNEQFF	TGTGCCAGCAGCTTAGAAGGGGCGCGAAATGAGCAGTTCTTC
-	TRBV4-1	TRBJ1-1	-	CASSQEGGLTEAFF	TGCGCCAGCAGCCAAGAGGGGGGGCTCACTGAAGCTTTCTTT
once	TRBV10-1	TRBJ2-5	TRBD1	CASSPSGTGRGTYF	TGCGCCAGCAGTCCTTCCGGGACAGGCCGCGGGACGTACTTC
few	TRBV9	TRBJ2-2	-	CASSNSNTGELFF	TGTGCCAGCAGCAACTCAAACACCGGGGAGCTGTTTTTT
-	TRBV4-1	TRBJ2-1	-	CASSQVLAQEQFF	TGCGCCAGCAGCCAAGTATTGGCCCAGGAGCAGTTCTTC
-	TRBV2	TRBJ1-6	-	CASSSTGFGSSPLHF	TGTGCCAGCAGCTCCACAGGGTTTGGGAGTTCACCCCTCCACTTT
-	TRBV7-3	TRBJ2-1	TRBD2	CASSLAGGRNEQFF	TGTGCCAGCAGCCTAGCGGGGGGCCGCAATGAGCAGTTCTTC
few	TRBV19	TRBJ2-3	TRBD1	CASSLGQAKSTDTQYF	TGTGCCAGTAGTCTAGGACAGGCTAAAAGCACAGATACGCAGTATTTT
few	TRBV7-9	TRBJ2-7	TRBD2	CASSGLAGPPYEQYF	TGTGCCAGCAGTGGACTAGCGGGTCCCCCCTACGAGCAGTACTTC
-	TRBV9	TRBJ1-3	-	CASSPSRSGNTIYF	TGTGCCAGCAGCCCCTCGCGATCTGGAAACACCATATATTTT
-	TRBV5-1	TRBJ1-1	-	CASSLSDSSINEAFF	TGCGCCAGCAGCTTGAGCGACAGTTCCATTAATGAAGCTTTCTTT
-	TRBV4-2	TRBJ2-3	-	CASSYLQAGSGGDTQYF	TGTGCCAGCAGCTACCTACAGGCGGGGTCAGGGGGAGATACGCAGTATTTT
-	TRBV6-5	TRBJ2-1	TRBD2	CASTRGGLYNEQFF	TGTGCCAGCACGCGGGGGGGCCTCTACAATGAGCAGTTCTTC